The 27 T cell receptor beta chains given below trace back to one sample, sequenced in a study of T-cell memory formation after mild COVID-19. TCRdb re-analysed the 5' RACE reads in MiXCR, keeping a single row per CDR3 protein. The repertoire holds roughly 250,000 distinct CDR3 sequences, roughly 15% seen once, with around 3.8% in the top ten. The sequencing input was PBMCs or a T cell subset sorted from them (not recorded which). The receptors derive from a man between 18 and 35 years old who had mild COVID-19 (a few samples of this study predate the infection). Cell type and time point are not known.

CDR3 loop: CASSELKVSETQYF. The CDR3 DNA is TGTGCCAGCTCGGAGTTGAAGGTTTCAGAGACCCAGTACTTC. The J gene is TRBJ2-5, the V gene TRBV18, with D unresolved. CDR1 is KGHSH and CDR2 is LQKENI in the germline V gene. The V end lost 6 bases, the J end lost 4 bases, and 15 bases lay between the germline ends. The CDR3 runs to 14 residues.

This clonotype has more than one count but fewer than ten. This rearrangement joins TRBV5-6 to TRBJ1-6; 9 bases fit TRBD1. V was clipped by 3 bases and J by 8 bases; unmatched bases: 3. This CDR3 is 14 amino acids long. Germline loops: CDR1 SGHDT, CDR2 YYEEEE. CDR3 loop: CASSSRDRDSPLHF. As DNA, the CDR3 is TGTGCCAGCAGCTCCAGGGACAGGGATTCACCCCTCCACTTT.

This clonotype turned up a few times. The chain joins TRBV5-1 to TRBJ2-2; D is unresolved. The V end was cut by 5 bases, the J end by 4 bases, with 9 bases between. Germline CDR1 is SGHRS and CDR2 is YFSETQ. This CDR3 comprises 13 residues. In DNA, the CDR3 is TGCGCCAGCAGGAAAACGGGCACCGGGGAGCTGTTTTTT. Protein sequence: CASRKTGTGELFF.

The chain joins TRBV7-9 to TRBJ2-6; TRBD2 agrees at 8 bases. V gave up 5 bases and J gave up 0 bases; unmatched junction bases: 9. The length of the CDR3 is 18 residues. The germline CDR1 and CDR2 sequences are SEHNR and FQNEAQ (reference sequence). CDR3 amino acids: CASSPRGGLDSGANVLTF. For the CDR3, the DNA is TGTGCCAGCAGCCCCCGGGGGGGGTTGGACTCTGGGGCCAACGTCCTGACTTTC.

For this clonotype: At one of its ends the junction is not consistent with the germline gene, which may arise from a read error. The chain employs TRBV7-2 and TRBJ1-5; 11 bases fit TRBD1. Germline V gene sequence: CDR1 SGHTA, CDR2 FQGNSA. The CDR3 sequence is 16 residues long. The CDR3 loop reads CASSPGQGANNHPQHF. CDR3 DNA sequence: TGTGCCAGCAGCCCAGGACAGGGGGCAAACAATCACCCCCAGCATTTT. Drawing the rest from reference TRBV7-2 and TRBJ1-5, the complete variable domain is GAGVSQSPSNKVTEKGKDVELRCDPISGHTALYWYRQSLGQGLEFLIYFQGNSAPDKSGLPSDRFSAERTGGSVSTLTIQRTQQEDSAVYLCASSPGQGANNHPQHFGDGTRLSIL.

CDR3 sequence reads: CSARGMNTEAFF. The CDR3 nucleotides are TGCAGTGCGAGGGGGATGAACACTGAAGCTTTCTTT. This chain uses TRBV20-1 with TRBJ1-1; D possibly corresponds to TRBD1 (6 bases). CDR3 length: 12 amino acids. The ends were cut back, 6 bases at V and 0 bases at J, with 8 bases in the middle. Per the germline V gene, CDR1 is DFQATT and CDR2 is SNEGSKA (reference sequence).

V is TRBV6-5 and J is TRBJ1-2; TRBD1 is a possible D gene (6 bases). V lost 6 bases, J lost 5 bases, and 16 bases lay in between. The CDR3 extends over 14 amino acids. Germline V gives CDR1 MNHEY, CDR2 SVGAGI. The CDR3, as DNA: TGTGCCAGCAGCCCAGATCAGGGGTGGTATGGCTACACCTTC. Translating gives CASSPDQGWYGYTF.

V is TRBV18 and J is TRBJ2-7; 10 bases match TRBD1. The CDR3 spans 14 residues. The germline V gene encodes CDR1 KGHSH and CDR2 LQKENI. Trimming cost V 2 bases and J 3 bases; bases outside gene matches: 1. As DNA, the CDR3 is TGTGCCAGCTCACCAGGACAGGGGGTCTACGAGCAGTACGTC. It encodes CASSPGQGVYEQYV.

This clonotype occurred many times. This chain uses TRBV7-2 with TRBJ2-5; D is ambiguous. CDR1 and CDR2 from the germline V gene are SGHTA and FQGNSA. The CDR3 has 13 amino acids. V gave up 0 bases and J gave up 5 bases, with 7 bases separating them. As DNA, the CDR3 is TGTGCCAGCAGCTTAGCGGGTATGGAGACCCAGTACTTC. Protein sequence: CASSLAGMETQYF.

This clonotype was counted a few times. The rearrangement joins TRBV6-6 to TRBJ1-1; TRBD1 matches at 7 bases. Trimming removed 2 bases from V and 4 bases from J; junction bases left unmatched: 4. Looked up from germline, CDR1 is MNHNY and CDR2 is SVGAGI (reference sequence). This CDR3 contains 14 residues. The CDR3 loop is CASSYRQGFTEAFF. The CDR3 DNA reads TGTGCCAGCAGTTACCGACAGGGTTTCACTGAAGCTTTCTTT.

CDR3 sequence reads: CASSSFGGGQGYGYTF. The CDR3 DNA is TGTGCCAGCAGCTCCTTCGGTGGGGGACAGGGCTATGGCTACACCTTC. The rearrangement uses TRBV7-2 and TRBJ1-2; the match to TRBD1 covers 9 bases. V gave up 4 bases and J gave up 4 bases; unmatched junction bases: 10. Germline V gives CDR1 SGHTA, CDR2 FQGNSA. This CDR3 is built from 16 residues.

There are a few counts of this clonotype. V gene TRBV28 combines with J gene TRBJ1-1; D unclear. CDR1 is MDHEN, CDR2 SYDVKM, per germline. The V end was cut by 3 bases, the J end by 6 bases, with 11 bases between. The CDR3 spans 13 residues. CDR3 bases: TGTGCCAGCAGTTTCGGTGGAAGGCCTGAAGCTTTCTTT. It encodes CASSFGGRPEAFF. Full variable domain (rest looked up from reference TRBV28 and TRBJ1-1): DVKVTQSSRYLVKRTGEKVFLECVQDMDHENMFWYRQDPGLGLRLIYFSYDVKMKEKGDIPEGYSVSREKKERFSLILESASTNQTSMYLCASSFGGRPEAFFGQGTRLTVV.

This clonotype was detected many times. This sequence joins TRBV5-1 and TRBJ2-7; D remains ambiguous. V gave up 0 bases and J gave up 0 bases, with 7 bases separating them. The CDR3 has 14 residues. Germline V gene lookup returns CDR1 SGHRS and CDR2 YFSETQ. CDR3 residues: CASSLDPSSYEQYV. CDR3 nucleotide sequence: TGCGCCAGCAGCTTGGATCCGAGCTCCTACGAGCAGTACGTC.

This clonotype has more than one count but fewer than ten. The rearrangement links TRBV7-2 to TRBJ1-2; D is undetermined. CDR3 length equals 13 residues. The germline V and J ends were trimmed by 2 bases and 4 bases, with 8 bases remaining between them. Germline values: CDR1 SGHTA, CDR2 FQGNSA. In nucleotides, the CDR3 is TGTGCCAGCAGCTTACTGGTTAGCTATGGCTACACCTTC. Translation: CASSLLVSYGYTF.

This clonotype occurred a few times. The chain is built from TRBV20-1 and TRBJ1-1; TRBD1 agrees at 7 bases. Germline CDR1 reads DFQATT; CDR2 reads SNEGSKA (reference sequence). Losses at the gene ends were 6 bases for V and 3 bases for J; bases not matched to a gene: 7. The CDR3 runs to 13 residues. Written as DNA, the CDR3 is TGCAGTGCCGCCGACAGGGCGGACACTGAAGCTTTCTTT. Translation gives CSAADRADTEAFF.

The chain combines TRBV6-5 with TRBJ2-7; 9 bases agree with TRBD1. From germline, CDR1 is MNHEY and CDR2 SVGAGI. With 6 bases clipped from V and 4 bases from J, the junction kept 7 bases outside the gene matches. The length of the CDR3 is 14 residues. The CDR3 sequence is CASSTGTGSYEQYF. CDR3 nucleotide sequence: TGTGCCAGCAGCACCGGGACAGGGTCGTACGAGCAGTACTTC.

The rearrangement links TRBV5-4 to TRBJ1-1; D call uncertain. This CDR3 is 12 amino acids long. V was trimmed by 3 bases and J by 5 bases, leaving 8 bases between them. Looked up from germline, CDR1 is SGHNT and CDR2 is YYREEE (reference sequence). The CDR3 protein is CASSSPGTEAFF. CDR3 nucleotides: TGTGCCAGCAGCTCGCCGGGGACTGAAGCTTTCTTT.

The chain recombines TRBV5-1 with TRBJ2-1, with D possibly being TRBD1 (5 bases). Trimming pared 2 bases from V and 10 bases from J, leaving 10 bases between. The germline V gene has CDR1 SGHRS and CDR2 YFSETQ. The CDR3 spans 12 residues. For the CDR3, the DNA is TGCGCCAGCAGCTTCGACCCAGGGGAGCAGTTCTTC. Translation: CASSFDPGEQFF.

The chain combines TRBV29-1 with TRBJ2-3; possible D gene TRBD2, 6 bases. The V and J ends lost 4 bases and 4 bases respectively, with 21 bases between them. CDR3 size: 16 residues. Per germline, CDR1 SQVTM and CDR2 ANQGSEA. In DNA form, the CDR3 reads TGCAGCGTTGGGGGAGATGGGAGGACGTGGCCAGATACGCAGTATTTT. Its translation is CSVGGDGRTWPDTQYF.

The chain joins TRBV6-6 to TRBJ2-2, with a tentative D call TRBD1 (5 bases). V was pared by 11 bases and J by 5 bases, with 18 bases between. Germline V CDR1 and CDR2: MNHNY, SVGAGI (reference sequence). The CDR3 is 14 amino acids. DNA for the CDR3: TGTGCCTCCTGGGCCTCCCAGGGAACCGGGGAGCTGTTTTTT. Translated: CASWASQGTGELFF.

This clonotype showed up many times. The rearrangement links TRBV12-3 or TRBV12-4 to TRBJ2-3; the match to TRBD2 covers 10 bases. V shed 7 bases, J shed 10 bases, and the junction held 5 bases outside the gene matches. The CDR3 has 12 amino acids. CDR3 sequence reads: CASNLAGVAQYF. The DNA for the CDR3 is TGTGCCAGCAATCTAGCGGGGGTCGCGCAGTATTTT.

The rearrangement joins TRBV7-6 to TRBJ2-3, with TRBD2 matching over 7 bases. Unmatched junction bases numbered 8, after V lost 8 bases and J lost 6 bases. The CDR3 is 13 residues long. CDR1 is SGHVS and CDR2 is FNYEAQ in the germline V gene. The CDR3 spells CASERTSGDTQYF. DNA of the CDR3: TGTGCCAGCGAGAGGACTAGTGGTGATACGCAGTATTTT.

This clonotype came up a few times. J is TRBJ2-7 and V is TRBV4-3; 8 positions agree with TRBD1. Germline assignment: CDR1 LGHNA and CDR2 YSLEER. The CDR3 contains 15 residues. V was pared by 0 bases and J by 2 bases, with 3 bases of the junction left unmatched. The CDR3 region has the DNA TGCGCCAGCAGCCAAGAATGGACAGGGACCTACGAGCAGTACTTC. As protein: CASSQEWTGTYEQYF.

This sequence joins TRBV5-4 and TRBJ1-1, with 8 bases that match TRBD1. The V gene's germline CDR1 is SGHNT and CDR2 YYREEE (reference sequence). The length of the CDR3 is 16 residues. Trimming cost V 3 bases and J 7 bases; bases outside gene matches: 14. Here the CDR3 reads CASSSYSHGQGDEAFF. DNA of the CDR3: TGTGCCAGCAGCTCCTACTCCCACGGACAGGGTGATGAAGCTTTCTTT.

This chain connects TRBV5-1 to TRBJ2-1; weak D call: TRBD1 (6 bases). The V end lost 7 bases, the J end lost 0 bases, and 14 bases lay between the germline ends. The CDR3 has 15 amino acids. Germline values: CDR1 SGHRS, CDR2 YFSETQ. The DNA for the CDR3 is TGCGCCAGCGGGAGACAGGATTCCTCCTACAATGAGCAGTTCTTC. This encodes CASGRQDSSYNEQFF.

This clonotype was counted between two and nine times. V is TRBV10-1 and J is TRBJ2-1; maybe TRBD2 (6 bases). CDR3 length equals 12 residues. Trimming removed 2 bases from V and 7 bases from J, with 6 bases in between. In germline, CDR1 is WNHNN, CDR2 SYGVQD (reference sequence). CDR3 amino acids: CASSERGNEQFF. The DNA of the CDR3 is TGCGCCAGCAGTGAGCGGGGGAATGAGCAGTTCTTC.

J is TRBJ1-5 and V is TRBV6-2 or TRBV6-3, with D possibly being TRBD1 (5 bases). CDR1 is MNHEY and CDR2 is SVGEGT in the germline V gene. The V end was cut by 7 bases, the J end by 6 bases, with 16 bases between. The CDR3 totals 14 residues. The CDR3 is CASTPDMWGQPQHF. The DNA of the CDR3 is TGTGCCAGCACCCCGGACATGTGGGGTCAGCCCCAGCATTTT.